The 27 T cell receptor beta chains listed next were all sequenced from one sample in a study of graft-versus-host responses after intestinal transplantation. The antigens of these receptors remain unknown. Clones were read by immunoSEQ multiplex PCR, and TCRdb kept only the in-frame ones, dropping some. The top ten hold over 0.06% of the sample, which has approximately 93,000 clones, 80% to 95% seen once. The source material was unstimulated CD8+ T cells sorted from spleen or lymph node cells, sampled before transplant. The receptor set was obtained from a human donor who was the organ donor for an intestinal transplant.

This chain uses TRBV30 with TRBJ1-2, with 8 bases fitting TRBD1. Germline CDR1 reads GTSNPN; CDR2 reads SVGIG (reference sequence). The CDR3 spans 12 residues. The J segment lost 7 bases and the V segment lost 2 bases, leaving 3 bases of the junction unmatched. The DNA for the CDR3 is TGTGCCTGGAGTCAACAGGGGGGTGGCTACACCTTC. Translated, it gives CAWSQQGGGYTF.

The chain couples TRBV29-1 to TRBJ2-3, with TRBD1 identical over 8 bases. Germline assignment: CDR1 SQVTM and CDR2 ANQGSEA. Trimming took 5 bases from V and 14 from J; bases not matched to a gene: 12. This CDR3 contains 12 residues. CDR3 sequence: CSVPTDRGSPYF. CDR3 sequence (DNA): TGCAGCGTTCCGACTGACAGGGGCTCCCCGTATTTT.

This chain connects TRBV19 to TRBJ2-7, with 9 positions matching TRBD1. The CDR3 is 14 residues long. Trimming cost V 5 bases and J 4 bases; bases outside gene matches: 6. Germline V gene sequence: CDR1 LNHDA, CDR2 SQIVND (reference sequence). The CDR3 region is CASSGGTGSYEQYF. CDR3 DNA sequence: TGTGCCAGTAGTGGGGGGACAGGGTCGTACGAGCAGTACTTC.

A few counts support this clone. This rearrangement joins TRBV29-1 to TRBJ2-1; TRBD2 might be the D (5 bases). CDR3 length equals 12 residues. The germline V and J ends were trimmed by 8 bases and 8 bases, with 16 bases remaining between them. Germline CDR1 is SQVTM and CDR2 is ANQGSEA. CDR3 coding DNA: TGCAGCTCACAAACTAGGCTCGATGAGCAGTTCTTC. It is translated as CSSQTRLDEQFF.

The CDR3, as DNA: TGTGCCAGCAGTTTCCCCCAAACAGGTTTAAGGACCGGGGAGCTGTTTTTT. Translated, it gives CASSFPQTGLRTGELFF. The chain recombines TRBV28 with TRBJ2-2, with D possibly TRBD1 on 5 matching bases. This CDR3 spans 17 amino acids. V lost 3 bases and J lost 5, with 19 bases in between. Germline values: CDR1 MDHEN, CDR2 SYDVKM.

This sequence joins TRBV5-8 and TRBJ2-7; TRBD2 is a possible D gene (5 bases). This CDR3 spans 12 amino acids. Germline V gives CDR1 SGHTS, CDR2 YDEGEE. Trimming took off 4 bases at V and 3 bases at J, with 8 bases between the two ends. The CDR3 DNA is TGTGCCAGCAGCGCCGGGGACTACGAGCAGTACTTC. Encoded protein: CASSAGDYEQYF. The variable domain in full, with the rest retrieved from reference TRBV5-8 and TRBJ2-7, is EAGVTQSPTHLIKTRGQQATLRCSPISGHTSVYWYQQALGLGLQFLLWYDEGEERNRGNFPPRFSGRQFPNYSSELNVNALELEDSALYLCASSAGDYEQYFGPGTRLTVT.

The chain carries TRBV12-5 and TRBJ1-3; D is possibly TRBD1 (5 bases). Trimming left V 6 bases short and J 4 bases short, with 13 bases between. Looked up from germline, CDR1 is LGHNT and CDR2 is FRNRAP. CDR3 length: 14 amino acids. CDR3 loop: CASGPVQDGNTIYF. CDR3 nucleotide sequence: TGTGCTAGTGGCCCCGTACAGGACGGAAACACCATATATTTT.

The chain carries TRBV28 and TRBJ2-1; 8 positions agree with TRBD2. CDR1 is MDHEN and CDR2 is SYDVKM in the germline V gene. The CDR3 consists of 15 residues. Germline trimming cut 5 bases from V and 5 bases from J; bases unmatched to any gene: 8. The CDR3 DNA sequence: TGTGCCAGCAGTGGCGGGACTAGGGTAGACAATGAGCAGTTCTTC. Its translation is CASSGGTRVDNEQFF.

This CDR3 is CASSLIYRGQTGELFF. DNA for the CDR3: TGTGCCAGCAGCCTAATTTATAGGGGGCAGACCGGGGAGCTGTTTTTT. V gene TRBV14 combines with J gene TRBJ2-2; 7 positions agree with TRBD1. The CDR3 runs to 16 residues. The ends lost 4 bases at V and 5 bases at J; junction bases unmatched: 10. Looked up from germline, CDR1 is SGHDN and CDR2 is FVKESK.

The chain employs TRBV27 and TRBJ1-1; weak D call: TRBD1 (6 bases). CDR1 and CDR2 from the germline V gene are MNHEY and SMNVEV (reference sequence). CDR3 size: 14 residues. V was shortened by 6 bases and J by 8 bases, with 19 bases between the two germline ends. The CDR3 DNA follows: TGTGCCAGCAGCCAGGGACACCCAGGCCTAGAAGCTTTCTTT. It specifies CASSQGHPGLEAFF.

The J gene is TRBJ1-2, the V gene TRBV9; 10 bases fit TRBD1. This CDR3 spans 14 amino acids. J was trimmed by 3 bases and V by 4 bases; bases with no gene match: 3. Germline loops: CDR1 SGDLS, CDR2 YYNGEE. The CDR3: CASSLGTGDYGYTF. CDR3 nucleotides: TGTGCCAGCAGCCTGGGGACAGGGGACTATGGCTACACCTTC.

This clone appeared a single time. This sequence joins TRBV28 and TRBJ2-2; 8 bases match TRBD1. CDR3 size: 17 residues. CDR1 and CDR2 from the germline V gene are MDHEN and SYDVKM. The ends lost 3 bases at V and 3 bases at J; junction bases unmatched: 9. CDR3 in amino acids: CASSLVTGVVYTGELFF. As DNA, the CDR3 is TGTGCCAGCAGTTTGGTGACAGGGGTGGTTTACACCGGGGAGCTGTTTTTT.

J is TRBJ2-3 and V is TRBV4-1; TRBD2 agrees at 15 bases. J gave up 4 bases and V 1 base, and 9 bases lay outside the gene matches. The CDR3 is 19 residues long. In germline, CDR1 is MGHRA, CDR2 YSYEKL. CDR3 loop: CASSQVRGTSGGKADTQYF. CDR3 coding DNA: TGCGCCAGCAGCCAAGTTCGGGGGACTAGCGGGGGGAAGGCAGATACGCAGTATTTT.

V gene TRBV10-2 combines with J gene TRBJ2-2, with a tentative D call TRBD1 (6 bases). V was clipped by 1 base and J by 4 bases, with 22 bases between them. The CDR3 has 19 residues. Germline V gene sequence: CDR1 WSHSY, CDR2 SAAADI. This chain's CDR3 is CASSEYPITDRKSTGELFF. In DNA, the CDR3 is TGCGCCAGCAGTGAGTACCCGATAACGGACAGAAAAAGCACCGGGGAGCTGTTTTTT.

J is TRBJ2-7 and V is TRBV20-1, with 8 nucleotides matching TRBD1. Germline CDR1 and CDR2: DFQATT and SNEGSKA (reference sequence). Trimming cost V 5 bases and J 3 bases; bases outside gene matches: 0. This CDR3 contains 11 residues. The CDR3 nucleotides are TGCAGTGCTGGGACAGGCTACGAGCAGTACTTC. Translating it yields CSAGTGYEQYF.

The chain joins TRBV29-1 to TRBJ2-1, with D hard to call. The CDR3 consists of 11 residues. Germline V CDR1 and CDR2: SQVTM, ANQGSEA. V was clipped by 7 bases and J by 9 bases, with 13 bases between them. The CDR3 sequence: CSGLEVSEQFF. The CDR3 coding sequence is TGCAGCGGACTCGAGGTATCTGAGCAGTTCTTC.

This clone showed up just once. The J gene is TRBJ2-2, the V gene TRBV9, with TRBD2 identical over 10 bases. In germline, CDR1 is SGDLS, CDR2 YYNGEE. J lost 1 base, V lost 3 bases, and 3 bases had no gene match. The CDR3 consists of 16 residues. The CDR3 region has the DNA TGTGCCAGCAGCGCCCGGACTAGCGGGAACACCGGGGAGCTGTTTTTT. This translates into CASSARTSGNTGELFF.

The chain has TRBV30 and TRBJ2-2; 10 bases map to TRBD2. The germline CDR1 and CDR2 sequences are GTSNPN and SVGIG (reference sequence). This CDR3 has 15 amino acids. The J segment lost 1 base and the V segment lost 7 bases, leaving 6 bases of the junction unmatched. The CDR3 reads CAFPIAGGNTGELFF. The CDR3 bases are TGTGCCTTCCCTATAGCGGGGGGGAACACCGGGGAGCTGTTTTTT.

The chain recombines TRBV6-5 with TRBJ1-2, with 10 bases identical to TRBD1. CDR3 size: 13 residues. Germline CDR1 MNHEY, CDR2 SVGAGI. V was pared by 5 bases and J by 8 bases, with 5 bases of the junction left unmatched. CDR3 DNA sequence: TGTGCCAGCAGTCTCGGACAGGGGGTCGGCTACACCTTC. It encodes CASSLGQGVGYTF.

The chain has TRBV7-8 and TRBJ2-1; 11 positions agree with TRBD2. CDR1 is SGHVS and CDR2 is FQNEAQ in the germline V gene. Losses at the gene ends were 8 bases for V and 9 bases for J; bases not matched to a gene: 15. The CDR3 spans 16 residues. Here the CDR3 reads CASSPRRLAGRVEQFF. Here the CDR3 DNA reads TGTGCCAGCTCCCCGAGGCGACTAGCGGGAAGGGTTGAGCAGTTCTTC. Looking up the rest from reference TRBV7-8 and TRBJ2-1 gives the full variable domain: GAGVSQSPRYKVAKRGQDVALRCDPISGHVSLFWYQQALGQGPEFLTYFQNEAQLDKSGLPSDRFFAERPEGSVSTLKIQRTQQEDSAVYLCASSPRRLAGRVEQFFGPGTRLTVL.

The rearrangement links TRBV27 to TRBJ2-7, with 7 bases aligning to TRBD1. V lost 8 bases, J lost 2 bases, and 6 bases stayed unmatched. In germline, CDR1 is MNHEY, CDR2 SMNVEV (reference sequence). The CDR3 contains 13 residues. DNA for the CDR3: TGTGCCAGCCTGGACAGGTTTACCTACGAGCAGTACTTC. Its translation: CASLDRFTYEQYF.

The chain uses TRBV28 and TRBJ2-7; 13 bases align to TRBD2. J was trimmed by 1 base and V by 3 bases; bases with no gene match: 6. Per germline, CDR1 MDHEN and CDR2 SYDVKM. The CDR3 covers 17 residues. This CDR3 reads CASSFILAGGPSYEQYF. CDR3 nucleotide sequence: TGTGCCAGCAGTTTTATACTAGCGGGAGGGCCATCCTACGAGCAGTACTTC. Full variable domain (outside the CDR3, taken from reference TRBV28 and TRBJ2-7): DVKVTQSSRYLVKRTGEKVFLECVQDMDHENMFWYRQDPGLGLRLIYFSYDVKMKEKGDIPEGYSVSREKKERFSLILESASTNQTSMYLCASSFILAGGPSYEQYFGPGTRLTVT.

The chain joins TRBV19 to TRBJ2-7; 8 positions match TRBD2. The CDR3 sequence is 13 residues long. Germline values: CDR1 LNHDA, CDR2 SQIVND (reference sequence). Trimming took 5 bases from V and 3 from J; bases not matched to a gene: 3. The CDR3 bases are TGTGCCAGTAGTCCCACTAGCGGCTACGAGCAGTACTTC. It translates to CASSPTSGYEQYF.

The chain recombines TRBV7-8 with TRBJ2-1; 9 positions agree with TRBD1. Germline-derived CDR1 and CDR2 are SGHVS and FQNEAQ. The CDR3 totals 15 residues. The trim removed 5 bases at V and 5 bases at J, leaving 7 bases unmatched. The CDR3 nucleotides are TGTGCCAGCAGCCGAACAGGGGGCATTAACAATGAGCAGTTCTTC. Encoded protein: CASSRTGGINNEQFF. Combining the CDR3 with reference TRBV7-8 and TRBJ2-1 gives the whole variable domain GAGVSQSPRYKVAKRGQDVALRCDPISGHVSLFWYQQALGQGPEFLTYFQNEAQLDKSGLPSDRFFAERPEGSVSTLKIQRTQQEDSAVYLCASSRTGGINNEQFFGPGTRLTVL.

The chain has TRBV4-1 and TRBJ1-2, with 7 bases that match TRBD1. CDR1 and CDR2 from the germline V gene are MGHRA and YSYEKL. The trim removed 1 base at V and 6 bases at J, leaving 8 bases unmatched. This CDR3 has 15 amino acids. CDR3 amino acids: CASSQVLGQDNGYTF. DNA for the CDR3: TGCGCCAGCAGCCAAGTTCTAGGACAGGACAATGGCTACACCTTC.

The chain is built from TRBV21-1 and TRBJ1-5; the table's TRBD1 call for D was not verified on the DNA. TRBV21-1 is a pseudogene. There are 16 residues in the CDR3. In nucleotides, the CDR3 is TGTGCCAGCAGCAAAGAACAGATCTATAGCAATCAGCCCCAGCATTTT. Encoded protein: CASSKEQIYSNQPQHF.

The chain links TRBV2 to TRBJ1-2; D remains ambiguous. The CDR3 length is 9 residues. In germline, CDR1 is SNHLY, CDR2 FYNNEI. Between the trimmed V and J ends, which lost 7 bases and 8 bases, there was a span of 5 bases. The CDR3 DNA reads TGTGCCAGCAAGAGCGGCTACACCTTC. As protein: CASKSGYTF.